What follows are 26 T cell receptor beta chains derived from one specimen sequenced in a study of Graves' ophthalmopathy and Graves' hyperthyroidism. Investigators amplified TCR beta CDR3 regions from RNA transcripts. HTBI-primed first-round RT-PCR preceded second-round multiplex PCR. From the multiplex PCR reads, TCRdb called clonotypes with MiXCR, one entry per CDR3 protein. The repertoire holds 300,000 to 400,000 distinct CDR3 sequences, with under 20% as singletons. The specimen sequenced was peripheral blood. The receptor set was obtained from an adult man with Graves' ophthalmopathy.

In its sample, this clonotype was seen many times. The V and J genes are TRBV11-2 and TRBJ2-4, with D hard to call. The CDR3 has 15 residues. Germline loops: CDR1 SGHAT, CDR2 FQNNGV. Trimming removed 7 bases at V and 0 bases at J, with 13 bases between. CDR3 sequence: CASTSARLAKNIQYF. The CDR3 DNA sequence: TGTGCCAGCACCTCAGCACGCCTAGCCAAAAACATTCAGTACTTC.

This clonotype was seen at least ten times. The chain links TRBV12-3 or TRBV12-4 to TRBJ1-3; 7 positions match TRBD1. The junction had 5 bases not matched to a gene; V was cut back by 5 bases and J by 1 base. CDR3 length: 15 amino acids. CDR3 DNA sequence: TGTGCCAGCAGTACCACAGGGGTGTCTGGAAACACCATATATTTT. It codes for CASSTTGVSGNTIYF.

The gene calls are TRBV6-1 and TRBJ2-6, with D possibly matching TRBD2 (5 bases). The V gene lost 5 bases and the J gene lost 2 bases, with 10 bases spanning the gap. This CDR3 comprises 15 residues. Looked up from germline, CDR1 is MNHNS and CDR2 is SASEGT. This chain's CDR3 is CASSIWTAGANVLTF. In DNA form, the CDR3 reads TGTGCCAGCAGTATATGGACTGCTGGGGCCAACGTCCTGACTTTC.

This clonotype was seen ten or more times. The genes are TRBV15 and TRBJ2-7; D possibly corresponds to TRBD2 (6 bases). V lost 1 base to trimming and J lost 9 bases, with 28 bases between them. This CDR3 contains 18 residues. Germline V CDR1 and CDR2: LNHNV, YYDKDF (reference sequence). The CDR3 is CATSRAETSGGFLSGQYF. As DNA, the CDR3 is TGTGCCACCAGCAGAGCCGAAACATCCGGGGGATTCCTTTCTGGGCAGTACTTC.

The J gene is TRBJ1-1, the V gene TRBV12-3 or TRBV12-4; no clear D. The CDR3 contains 10 residues. V was shortened by 3 bases and J by 8 bases, with 4 bases between the two germline ends. The CDR3 region has the DNA TGTGCCAGCAGTTTTCGGGAAGCTTTCTTT. It translates to CASSFREAFF.

This clonotype was observed many times. V and J are TRBV29-1 and TRBJ2-5; D might be TRBD1 (6 bases). Trimming removed 0 bases from V and 4 bases from J, with 12 bases in between. Germline V gene data show CDR1 as SQVTM and CDR2 as ANQGSEA. The CDR3 runs to 14 residues. The DNA of the CDR3 is TGCAGCGTTGAAGATATTGGACAGCCAGAGACCCAGTACTTC. This encodes CSVEDIGQPETQYF.

A note on this clonotype: The junction departs from germline at one end; a sequencing error may be responsible. The rearrangement links TRBV14 to TRBJ1-1, with a possible D match to TRBD1 (5 bases). This CDR3 contains 13 residues. The germline gives CDR1 SGHDN, CDR2 FVKESK. The CDR3 coding sequence is TGTACCAGCAGCCAAGTGACAGACACTGAAGCTTTCTTT. Amino acids: CTSSQVTDTEAFF.

This clonotype was counted ten times or more. The chain is built from TRBV19 and TRBJ1-5; 7 bases agree with TRBD1. The length of the CDR3 is 16 residues. Trimming at V came to 5 bases and at J to 0 bases, leaving 7 bases not matched to a gene. Germline CDR1 reads LNHDA; CDR2 reads SQIVND (reference sequence). CDR3 sequence: CASSLTSGGSNQPQHF. As DNA, the CDR3 is TGTGCCAGTAGTTTGACGTCAGGGGGTAGCAATCAGCCCCAGCATTTT.

This clonotype came up a few times. V gene TRBV6-2 or TRBV6-3 combines with J gene TRBJ2-7, with 7 positions matching TRBD1. V was pared by 5 bases and J by 2 bases, with 9 bases of the junction left unmatched. Germline V gene sequence: CDR1 MNHEY, CDR2 SVGEGT. This CDR3 region has 15 residues. The CDR3 DNA sequence: TGTGCCAGCAGTCGGGCGGTTGGGACAGCCTACGAGCAGTACTTC. Amino acids: CASSRAVGTAYEQYF.

This clonotype was observed many times. V is TRBV7-2 and J is TRBJ1-1; TRBD1 matches at 8 bases. V was clipped by 5 bases and J by 5 bases; unmatched bases: 7. Germline V gene lookup returns CDR1 SGHTA and CDR2 FQGNSA. The CDR3 consists of 14 residues. CDR3 bases: TGTGCCAGCAGCGCAGGGGGCGTAGGGACTGAAGCTTTCTTT. Translating gives CASSAGGVGTEAFF. Using reference TRBV7-2 and TRBJ1-1 for the parts outside the CDR3, the full variable domain is GAGVSQSPSNKVTEKGKDVELRCDPISGHTALYWYRQSLGQGLEFLIYFQGNSAPDKSGLPSDRFSAERTGGSVSTLTIQRTQQEDSAVYLCASSAGGVGTEAFFGQGTRLTVV.

Ten or more counts support this clonotype. Just one base apart from a much larger clone, this may be a read error. The chain employs TRBV12-3 or TRBV12-4 and TRBJ2-2; D unclear. This CDR3 contains 13 residues. The CDR3 region has the DNA TGTGCCAGCCGTTTGGTCAACACCGGGGAGCTGTTTTTT. Translation: CASRLVNTGELFF.

This clonotype was observed at least ten times. This chain connects TRBV5-1 to TRBJ2-7, with D hard to call. The V gene lost 4 bases and the J gene lost 0 bases, with 11 bases spanning the gap. Looked up from germline, CDR1 is SGHRS and CDR2 is YFSETQ. The length of the CDR3 is 14 residues. This CDR3 reads CASSTDASSYEQYF. CDR3 in DNA: TGCGCCAGCAGCACGGACGCGAGCTCCTACGAGCAGTACTTC.

A remark on this clonotype: This may be a read error, as it is one base from a much larger clone. The rearrangement uses TRBV4-3 and TRBJ2-5, with 9 bases that match TRBD2. Trimming at V came to 2 bases and at J to 2 bases, leaving 9 bases not matched to a gene. This CDR3 comprises 17 residues. Germline V gene sequence: CDR1 LGHNA, CDR2 YSLEER. CDR3 in amino acids: CASSQRETSGLQETQYF. CDR3 bases: TGCGCCAGCAGCCAAAGGGAGACTAGCGGACTTCAAGAGACCCAGTACTTC.

This clonotype has more than one count but fewer than ten. The chain joins TRBV19 to TRBJ2-5; TRBD1 matches at 7 bases. V lost 9 bases and J lost 5; bases outside the gene matches: 9. From germline, CDR1 is LNHDA and CDR2 SQIVND (reference sequence). There are 13 residues in the CDR3. The CDR3 DNA reads as TGTGCCAGCGCAGGGGGTATAGTGGAGACCCAGTACTTC. Translation: CASAGGIVETQYF.

This clonotype was observed many times. The chain links TRBV9 to TRBJ2-5; D gene unclear. This CDR3 spans 14 amino acids. V lost 4 bases and J lost 2, with 12 bases in between. In germline, CDR1 is SGDLS, CDR2 YYNGEE. The CDR3 loop is CASSFGRSQETQYF. The CDR3 coding sequence is TGTGCCAGCAGCTTCGGACGGTCTCAAGAGACCCAGTACTTC.

The table lists this clonotype with many counts. The chain couples TRBV30 to TRBJ1-3; a weak D match, TRBD1 (5 bases). The CDR3 totals 13 residues. Germline CDR1 and CDR2: GTSNPN and SVGIG (reference sequence). The germline V and J ends were trimmed by 5 bases and 8 bases, with 16 bases remaining between them. The CDR3 is CAWGTQVADTIYF. The CDR3 DNA is TGTGCCTGGGGTACACAGGTTGCGGACACCATATATTTT.

This clonotype was seen repeatedly, ten times or more. The J gene is TRBJ2-7, the V gene TRBV7-2; D may be TRBD1 (6 bases). With 5 bases removed from V and 2 bases from J, the gap between germline ends came to 10 bases. CDR1 and CDR2 from the germline V gene are SGHTA and FQGNSA. CDR3 length: 13 residues. The chain's CDR3 is CASSLRDTYEQYF. DNA for the CDR3: TGTGCCAGCAGCCTCCGGGACACCTACGAGCAGTACTTC.

This clonotype was seen ten or more times. The chain recombines TRBV5-1 with TRBJ2-4; TRBD1 or TRBD2 may be the D gene (5 bases each). Germline lookup yields CDR1 SGHRS and CDR2 YFSETQ. V was cut by 5 bases and J by 3 bases, with 15 bases left in between. CDR3 length: 15 amino acids. CDR3 bases: TGCGCCAGCAGGTTGATCGAGGGGAACAAAAACATTCAGTACTTC. This encodes CASRLIEGNKNIQYF.

This clonotype was observed at least ten times. At one end, the junction sequence differs from germline, possibly due to a read error. V and J are TRBV24-1 and TRBJ2-3; D gene ambiguous. The CDR3 extends over 12 amino acids. The V gene's germline CDR1 is KGHDR and CDR2 SFDVKD. For the CDR3, the DNA is TGTGCCACCAGTGAAGACACAGATGCGCAGTATTTT. It codes for CATSEDTDAQYF.

This clonotype was detected many times. The chain links TRBV6-1 to TRBJ1-3; D not resolved. The ends were cut back, 7 bases at V and 4 bases at J, with 5 bases in the middle. Germline V gene data show CDR1 as MNHNS and CDR2 as SASEGT. The CDR3 runs 11 residues. CDR3 residues: CASIKGNTIYF. CDR3 bases: TGTGCCAGCATAAAAGGAAACACCATATATTTT.

This clonotype was seen repeatedly, ten times or more. The V and J genes are TRBV11-2 and TRBJ2-2; TRBD2 is a possible D gene (6 bases). The CDR3 extends over 13 amino acids. The germline gives CDR1 SGHAT, CDR2 FQNNGV. The ends were cut back, 2 bases at V and 6 bases at J, with 7 bases in the middle. This chain's CDR3 is CASSLRGSGELFF. As DNA, the CDR3 is TGTGCCAGCAGCTTACGGGGGTCCGGGGAGCTGTTTTTT.

This clonotype appeared many times. V gene TRBV29-1 combines with J gene TRBJ2-7; the D gene could be TRBD1 or TRBD2 (6 bases each). The CDR3 consists of 14 residues. Germline loops: CDR1 SQVTM, CDR2 ANQGSEA. Trimming took off 6 bases at V and 3 bases at J, with 18 bases between the two ends. This chain's CDR3 is CSVGLGGTRYEQYF. The CDR3 bases are TGCAGCGTGGGTTTAGGGGGGACTCGCTACGAGCAGTACTTC.

This clonotype was detected ten times or more. The rearrangement uses TRBV5-1 and TRBJ1-5, with 7 bases identical to TRBD1. CDR3 length equals 15 residues. CDR1 and CDR2 from the germline V gene are SGHRS and YFSETQ. V dropped 2 bases and J dropped 3; count of bases not matched to a gene: 5. CDR3 nucleotide sequence: TGCGCCAGCAGCTTAGAGGGGGCGCCCAATCAGCCCCAGCATTTT. It codes for CASSLEGAPNQPQHF.

This clonotype was found many times. The J gene is TRBJ2-7, the V gene TRBV20-1; a possible D gene is TRBD1 (5 bases). The CDR3 spans 13 residues. Germline V gene sequence: CDR1 DFQATT, CDR2 SNEGSKA (reference sequence). Trimming left V 5 bases short and J 0 bases short, with 11 bases between. Here the CDR3 reads CSARSGHSYEQYF. The CDR3, as DNA: TGCAGTGCTCGATCAGGGCACTCCTACGAGCAGTACTTC.

This clonotype occurred many times. The V gene is TRBV19, the J gene TRBJ1-1, with a weak D call TRBD1 (6 bases). The CDR3 covers 15 residues. Trimming shortened V by 4 bases and J by 6 bases, and 18 bases separated the two germline ends. Germline CDR1 reads LNHDA; CDR2 reads SQIVND (reference sequence). The DNA for the CDR3 is TGTGCCAGTAGTAAGATACAGGGTTGGAGGGCTGAAGCTTTCTTT. This sequence encodes CASSKIQGWRAEAFF.

This chain joins TRBV6-2 or TRBV6-3 and TRBJ1-1; no definite D call. Trimming pared 5 bases from V and 2 bases from J, leaving 15 bases between. Germline CDR1 is MNHEY and CDR2 is SVGEGT. This CDR3 has 15 amino acids. The CDR3 spells CASSTPGSPNTEAFF. The CDR3 DNA reads TGTGCCAGCAGTACCCCCGGGAGCCCCAACACTGAAGCTTTCTTT.